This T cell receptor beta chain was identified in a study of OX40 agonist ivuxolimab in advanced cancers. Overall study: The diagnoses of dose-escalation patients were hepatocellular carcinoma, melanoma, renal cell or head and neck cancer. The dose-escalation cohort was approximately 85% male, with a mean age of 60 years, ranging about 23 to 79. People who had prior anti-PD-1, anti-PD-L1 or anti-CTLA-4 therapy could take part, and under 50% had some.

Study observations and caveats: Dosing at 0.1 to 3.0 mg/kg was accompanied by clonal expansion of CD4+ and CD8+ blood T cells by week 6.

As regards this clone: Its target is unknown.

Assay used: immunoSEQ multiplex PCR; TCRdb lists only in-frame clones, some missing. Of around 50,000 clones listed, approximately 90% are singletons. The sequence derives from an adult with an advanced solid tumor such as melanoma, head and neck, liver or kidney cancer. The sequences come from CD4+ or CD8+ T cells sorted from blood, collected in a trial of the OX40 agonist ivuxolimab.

CDR3 residues: CAGPGHPPNYGYTF. The CDR3 DNA sequence: TGTGCCGGCCCGGGACACCCACCTAACTATGGCTACACCTTC. The rearrangement links TRBV7-9 to TRBJ1-2; possibly TRBD1 for D (6 bases). The CDR3 runs to 14 residues. The V end was cut by 11 bases, the J end by 0 bases, with 16 bases between. Germline assignment: CDR1 SEHNR and CDR2 FQNEAQ (reference sequence).